The source of this T cell receptor beta chain is a study of cytomegalovirus exposure and HLA in healthy donors (dated by TCRdb to 2016 to 2017). Looking at the study overall: In an earlier analysis of 587 of the donors, roughly 300 Gb of sequence data and about 110 million unique TCR beta sequences from 180 million or so T cells were reported. Around 330 gigabases of sequencing data and around 90 million unique TCR sequences made up an early release that covered approximately 650 HLA-typed donors. The genetic ancestry cluster associated with self-reported Caucasian donors included approximately 85% of the roughly 380 genotyped donors. The study was designed to test whether signatures of past pathogen exposure could be identified by cataloging public T cell receptors. The study profiled the T cell repertoires of some 610 subjects by immunosequencing and related them to cytomegalovirus serostatus. In addition to the first cohort of 666 subjects, a separate validation cohort of 100 to 150 different subjects was used. To predict cytomegalovirus infection status, the study brought together high-throughput TCR immunosequencing, statistical association of individual TCRs with disease status, and machine learning. A later analysis re-examined previously published TCR beta repertoires from several hundred donors and added high-resolution HLA genotyping to investigate patterns of TCR occurrence. The later analysis used no new phenotypic data to find candidate immune exposures, relying instead on TCR beta sequences and their occurrence across donors. An earlier analysis of 587 of the donors used high-throughput TCR beta sequencing to judge whether each TCR beta V gene segment behaved as functional or pseudogenic. Donor age, sex, ethnicity and CMV serostatus were compiled together with the repertoire data. A later genetic analysis took genome-wide SNP genotypes for about three fifths of the roughly 700 donors and used that subset as a discovery cohort. All discovery cohort repertoires had been generated using a single sequencing platform. HLA typing included class I and class II loci at four-digit resolution. The number of typed donors differed by locus: about 629-640 for A, B, C, DRB1 and DQB1; some 500 for DQA1; roughly 600 for DPA1; and some 450 for DPB1. Roughly five DR-DQ haplotypes were handled as single units for association and clustering because linkage in the cohort was strong. Among a few hundred genotyped donors of the cohort, an average of around 240,000 unique TCR beta nucleotide sequences were sequenced per donor, roughly 20% of them non-productive. Here is what the overall study found, with its caveats: The classifier was reported to diagnose cytomegalovirus status with high specificity and sensitivity in both the original and validation cohorts. Presence/absence analyses assumed roughly uniform sequencing depth across donors, an assumption that may not hold. A few of the identified cytomegalovirus-associated TCR beta chains were confirmed in vitro to be specific for cytomegalovirus antigens. CMV serostatus was the only immune exposure information available for the cohort. Because counts were too low, roughly 17 rarely observed V segments, including chromosome 9 orphons, were left out of the earlier analysis of approximately 500 of the donors. Linkage disequilibrium might explain the correlated functional status among segregating V segments, but an unknown experimental factor could not be ruled out. A further reported finding was that TCR beta sequences accurately predicted the HLA-A and HLA-B alleles for most subjects in the first cohort. Compared with equally common non-associated chains, HLA-associated TCR beta chains in a later analysis were more clonally expanded and had lower generation probabilities. Across donors, most TCR sequences were observed very rarely, whereas some public TCRs were present in many individuals. According to the authors, the approach could potentially be generalized to other disease states and immunological phenotypes. In this cohort, only TCR beta chains were sequenced, and detectable features were limited by the absence of alpha or paired-chain data. A cluster of highly shared sequence variants was judged likely to represent a technical artifact of the sequencing pipeline. A later genetic analysis associated a missense DCLRE1C variant with V-gene and J-gene trimming of TCR beta chains, and an independent cohort replicated the association. Broadly in line with IMGT annotations, most TCR beta V segments showed up in productive rearrangements about 87% or about 30% of the time in an earlier analysis of roughly 590 of the donors. In a later analysis, the rate of TCR association differed among HLA loci, with DRB1 alleles having the most associated TCRs and HLA-C alleles having the fewest. Specific HLA alleles were associated with roughly 16,000 TCR beta sequences at a false discovery rate of 0.05 in a later analysis. According to a later genetic analysis, donors in an Asian-associated ancestry cluster had fewer N-insertions in productive TCRs than the approximately 650-donor mean. A later analysis found that most CMV-associated TCR beta chains appeared HLA-restricted, with HLA associations seemingly driven largely by CMV exposure. Strong co-occurrence of HLA alleles, especially DR and DQ, made assigning TCR associations to individual alleles difficult. Several of the top co-occurrence clusters appeared to be linked to parvovirus B19, influenza, CMV and Epstein-Barr virus, according to a later analysis. Because HLA typing was unavailable for some donors at each locus, only the typed subset was used in association tests. A total of about 180 TCR beta chains were listed by the study as associated with cytomegalovirus.

In the case of this clone: It has no known antigen specificity. No much larger clone exists at a distance of one base, and base qualities are not known.

Receptors were amplified or captured by the immunoSEQ multiplex PCR assay. The multiplex PCR relied on a mix of 60 forward primers for TCR Vbeta segments and 13 reverse primers for TCR Jbeta segments. The CDR3 region of rearranged TCR beta genes was amplified from genomic DNA by a multiplex PCR assay. Amplified TCR beta libraries were sequenced as 87-base-pair reads on the Illumina HiSeq System. On the study's bioinformatics: A later analysis counted about 80 million unique TCR beta chains across the 650 to 700 repertoires, and around 9.9 million of these chains were shared by at least two donors. Raw reads were error-corrected and collapsed into unique sequences with a nearest-neighbor algorithm that merged closely related sequences to remove PCR and sequencing errors. To assign V, D and J gene segments, CDR3 sequences were aligned to IMGT reference sequences. For a sequence to be retained, a match of at least six nucleotides was required to both a V gene segment and a J gene segment. A rearrangement counted as productive if the CDR3 had no stop codons and remained in frame with V and J, and every other rearrangement counted as non-productive. Following IMGT convention, CDR3 was defined as the stretch from the second conserved V-encoded cysteine up to the conserved J-encoded phenylalanine. In an earlier analysis of some 550 of the donors, sequences lacking an unambiguous match to a single V gene segment were excluded. An earlier analysis of some 500 of the donors classified V segments as functional when productive rearrangements were above 56.7% and as segregating when the standard deviation between donors was above 5%. A statistical classification framework was built for diagnosing cytomegalovirus status from the catalog of TCR beta chain sequences. V and J gene assignment, in a later analysis, came from comparing TCR nucleotide sequences with IMGT/GENE-DB human TR gene sequences. In a later analysis, CDR3 sequences and most-parsimonious VDJ recombination scenarios were assigned using the TCRdist pipeline. In a later analysis, each TCR beta chain was defined by its CDR3 amino acid sequence together with its V-gene family, and reads lacking a unique V-gene family were excluded. A later analysis removed 592 highly shared, low-generation-probability nucleotide sequences to deal with suspected cross-contamination and a sequencing artifact. For each public chain, a later analysis derived a clonal expansion index from normalized ranks of inferred template counts within each repertoire. In a later analysis, generation probabilities were computed using a VDJ recombination model fitted to out-of-frame rearrangements, and the results were checked against IGoR. In a later analysis, hypergeometric tests were used to score TCR-TCR, TCR-HLA and TCR-CMV co-occurrence, with a repertoire-size bias correction applied to TCR pairs. In a later analysis, false discovery rates were estimated by permuting HLA or CMV assignments 20 times. In a later analysis, co-occurring TCRs were grouped using DBSCAN, and TCRdist sequence similarity was added for clustering within HLA-allele-positive subsets. For co-occurrence clustering, repertoires with fewer than 30,000 or more than 120,000 public chains were excluded, along with four to six repertoires with anomalous nucleotide sharing. TCRdb limited this immuneACCESS table to in-frame rearrangements with V and J called. A share of clones is missing; checked studies link under half to unresolved V genes, and the rest is unexplained. Clone size and V and J calls were adopted from that table, with D and trimming inferred from the DNA. In this sample the table shows about 150,000 clones, 70% to 90% of which occur a single time. Together, the top ten hold 5.6% of the sample.

The cohort consisted of fewer than 700 healthy bone marrow donors. All cohort members were sampled while nominally healthy, although unrecorded immune exposures were likely present. The donor tested CMV seropositive and was one of the 289 seropositive cohort members. A peripheral blood sample was collected from each donor, and TCR beta sequencing was performed on peripheral blood mononuclear cells. Genomic DNA was extracted from the blood cell samples with the Qiagen DNeasy Blood Extraction Kit. Material: PBMCs. This clonotype was sampled from a woman between 40 and 50 years old in good health and CMV-seropositive.

The nucleotide sequence is TGTGCCAGCAGCTTAACAGGTTCTAGCACAGATACGCAGTATTTT. Translated, it reads CASSLTGSSTDTQYF. Rearrangement joined TRBV7-9 to TRBJ2-3, and perhaps TRBD1 as D gene, on 5 matching bases. The CDR3 spans 15 residues, from the cysteine through the phenylalanine. Just CDR3 DNA is preserved here, 45 bases in frame from base 1. V was cut back by 2 bases and J by 0 bases, leaving a gap of 9 bases between them. CDR1 and CDR2 are drawn from the germline V gene (reference sequence): SEHNR, FQNEAQ.